Listed here are 8 T cell receptor beta chains from one sample, sequenced in a study of blood T cells in healthy people across ages (dated by TCRdb to 2014 to 2015). Libraries were made using 5' RACE. Sequencer: Illumina HiSeq 2500. A second PCR of roughly 7 to 11 cycles was performed with a sample-barcoded 5' primer and a J-beta primer mix. The public reads were run again by TCRdb, first through fastp at Q25 and then through MiXCR, and only productive beta chains were kept. Records with the same CDR3 protein are collapsed into one entry carrying the most frequent genes and DNA. The sample table records hundreds of thousands of distinct CDR3 sequences; under 45% of these occur just once. The ten top clones hold around 21% of the sample. The sample comprised blood. All receptors come from a man in his sixties in good health.

Only one count was recorded for this clonotype. V and J are TRBV30 and TRBJ2-1; tentative D call: TRBD1 (6 bases). Looked up from germline, CDR1 is GTSNPN and CDR2 is SVGIG (reference sequence). This CDR3 region has 12 residues. Trimming removed 7 bases from V and 10 bases from J, with 17 bases in between. DNA for the CDR3: TGTGCCTCGAAGACAGGAACCTACGAGCAGTTCTTC. Translating it yields CASKTGTYEQFF.

This clonotype was observed a few times. The chain recombines TRBV6-2 or TRBV6-3 with TRBJ2-1, with 10 bases that match TRBD1. Germline V CDR1 and CDR2: MNHEY, SVGEGT. This CDR3 has 16 amino acids. With V trimmed by 4 bases and J by 4 bases, 7 bases remained unmatched. CDR3 region: CASSSARDRGYNEQFF. In nucleotides, the CDR3 is TGTGCCAGCAGTTCCGCTCGGGACAGGGGTTACAATGAGCAGTTCTTC.

The DNA for the CDR3 is TGTGCCAGCAGCTTTTCTGGCGGTCTGCAGTTCTTC. Amino acid sequence: CASSFSGGLQFF. The chain carries TRBV5-5 and TRBJ2-1; D gene ambiguous. In germline, CDR1 is SGHKS, CDR2 YYEKEE (reference sequence). This CDR3 is built from 12 residues. The ends were cut back, 2 bases at V and 12 bases at J, with 12 bases in the middle.

This clonotype was found a few times. The chain employs TRBV27 and TRBJ2-5; D may be TRBD1 (5 bases). The DNA end favors TRBJ2-7, so the J call may be wrong. The germline V gene encodes CDR1 MNHEY and CDR2 SMNVEV (reference sequence). This CDR3 contains 13 residues. CDR3 in amino acids: CASRRNRGGEQYF. CDR3 DNA sequence: TGTGCCAGCAGACGGAATAGGGGTGGCGAGCAGTACTTC.

The genes are TRBV20-1 and TRBJ1-2; 12 positions agree with TRBD1. Germline V lookup: CDR1 DFQATT, CDR2 SNEGSKA (reference sequence). With 5 bases clipped from V and 6 bases from J, the junction kept 4 bases outside the gene matches. This CDR3 contains 13 residues. The CDR3 sequence is CSAPGTGGNGYTF. The CDR3 nucleotides read TGCAGTGCTCCCGGGACAGGGGGCAATGGCTACACCTTC.

The chain recombines TRBV7-9 with TRBJ1-1, with D hard to call. CDR3 length equals 13 residues. The ends were cut back, 2 bases at V and 4 bases at J, with 8 bases in the middle. The germline CDR1 and CDR2 sequences are SEHNR and FQNEAQ (reference sequence). DNA of the CDR3: TGTGCCAGCAGCTTACAACGAACCACTGAAGCTTTCTTT. It specifies CASSLQRTTEAFF.

The chain recombines TRBV7-9 with TRBJ2-3, with TRBD1 as a possible D gene (6 bases). V shed 9 bases and J shed 4 bases, with 20 bases lying between them. This CDR3 is built from 15 residues. Germline loops: CDR1 SEHNR, CDR2 FQNEAQ (reference sequence). The CDR3 bases are TGTGCCAGTTTGTCCTTCAGGGGAAGGGCAGATACGCAGTATTTT. Translation gives CASLSFRGRADTQYF.

The rearrangement joins TRBV11-2 to TRBJ2-5; the match to TRBD1 covers 9 bases. TRBJ2-7 matches the DNA end more closely, so the J call is doubtful. The CDR3 has 18 residues. Germline V gene lookup returns CDR1 SGHAT and CDR2 FQNNGV. DNA of the CDR3: TGTGCCAGCAGCTTCCTCCACTCCTACAAAACAGGGGGCCACGAGCAGTACTTC. Its protein is CASSFLHSYKTGGHEQYF.